A single sample gave rise to the 21 T cell receptor beta chains below, sequenced in a study of T cells in Graves' hyperthyroidism and ophthalmopathy. RNA transcripts served as the template for amplifying TCR beta CDR3 regions. Using the HTBI primer set, a first-round RT-PCR was run on the TCR CDR3. Each CDR3 protein gets one entry after TCRdb re-called the multiplex PCR reads with MiXCR. This table has about 640,000 distinct CDR3 sequences, just under 45% appearing once. Sequenced sample: peripheral blood or thyroid tissue (not recorded which). The receptors shown here come from an adult man with Graves' disease, either hyperthyroidism or ophthalmopathy (not recorded which).

The chain recombines TRBV29-1 with TRBJ1-1; D not certain. The CDR3 length is 11 residues. Between the trimmed V and J ends, which lost 8 bases and 0 bases, there was a span of 7 bases. Germline V gives CDR1 SQVTM, CDR2 ANQGSEA. CDR3 protein: CSSGLNTEAFF. CDR3 bases: TGCAGCTCTGGGCTGAACACTGAAGCTTTCTTT.

Many counts were recorded for this clonotype. The gene calls are TRBV10-2 and TRBJ1-1; no reliable D call. Germline loops: CDR1 WSHSY, CDR2 SAAADI. V lost 2 bases, J lost 2 bases, and 6 bases lay in between. The CDR3 loop spans 13 amino acids. The CDR3 region has the DNA TGCGCCAGCAGTGAGGTGGATAACACTGAAGCTTTCTTT. Protein product: CASSEVDNTEAFF.

The rearrangement uses TRBV7-3 and TRBJ1-5; 8 bases agree with TRBD1. The CDR3 runs to 15 residues. Germline assignment: CDR1 SGHTA and CDR2 FQGTGA. The V gene end was trimmed by 6 bases and the J gene end by 7 bases; junction bases not matched to a gene: 11. Here the CDR3 reads CASSPRTGSEQPQHF. The CDR3 coding sequence is TGTGCCAGCAGTCCCAGGACAGGGTCCGAGCAGCCCCAGCATTTT.

This clonotype came up many times. V gene TRBV7-9 combines with J gene TRBJ1-2, with 7 bases matching TRBD1. The CDR3 covers 15 residues. V was clipped by 1 base and J by 2 bases; unmatched bases: 4. Germline CDR1 reads SEHNR; CDR2 reads FQNEAQ (reference sequence). CDR3 DNA: TGTGCCAGCAGCTTAGGGACAGGACAGAACTATGGCTACACCTTC. It yields the protein CASSLGTGQNYGYTF.

The chain recombines TRBV12-3 or TRBV12-4 with TRBJ2-5, with unresolved D. Trimming removed 5 bases from V and 7 bases from J, with 11 bases in between. This CDR3 is built from 12 residues. CDR3 protein: CASSPAFGTQYF. CDR3 nucleotide sequence: TGTGCCAGCAGTCCCGCCTTCGGGACCCAGTACTTC.

Of note for this clonotype: This may stem from a read error, because a much larger clone lies one nucleotide away. The chain employs TRBV29-1 and TRBJ2-7; tentative D call: TRBD2 (6 bases). The CDR3 runs to 13 residues. Trimming shortened V by 4 bases and J by 4 bases, and 14 bases separated the two germline ends. Germline CDR1 is SQVTM and CDR2 is ANQGSEA. The CDR3 DNA is TGCAGCGTTGCCCGGGGGACTCCATACGAGCAGTACTTC. This codes for CSVARGTPYEQYF.

The rearrangement joins TRBV9 to TRBJ1-6; D unresolved. CDR3 length: 14 amino acids. Trimming took 2 bases from V and 9 from J, leaving 12 bases between them. Germline V gives CDR1 SGDLS, CDR2 YYNGEE. The CDR3 reads CASSVSTAGSPLHF. The CDR3 nucleotides are TGTGCCAGCAGCGTCAGCACAGCCGGTTCACCCCTCCACTTT.

As regards this clonotype: The conserved final phenylalanine or tryptophan is absent from the CDR3, which likely points to a read error. V and J are TRBV6-6 and TRBJ1-1; D not certain. The germline V gene has CDR1 MNHNY and CDR2 SVGAGI (reference sequence). This CDR3 comprises 14 residues. Trimming removed 5 bases from V and 0 bases from J, with 10 bases in between. In nucleotides, the CDR3 is TGTGCCAGCAGTCGAACAGCGATGAACACTGAAGCTTTCCTT. This translates into CASSRTAMNTEAFL.

CDR3 protein: CASSREIGNQPQHF. The DNA for the CDR3 is TGTGCCAGCTCCCGGGAAATAGGCAATCAGCCCCAGCATTTT. This chain links TRBV6-5 with TRBJ1-5; no definite D call. This CDR3 region has 14 residues. Germline loops: CDR1 MNHEY, CDR2 SVGAGI. Trimming took 8 bases from V and 2 from J, leaving 13 bases between them.

This clonotype has only a few counts. The genes are TRBV6-5 and TRBJ1-5, with 9 bases that match TRBD1. V was clipped by 5 bases and J by 5 bases; unmatched bases: 7. Germline V lookup: CDR1 MNHEY, CDR2 SVGAGI. CDR3 length: 15 residues. CDR3 amino acids: CASSRDRVGYQPQHF. CDR3 sequence (DNA): TGTGCCAGCAGTCGGGACAGGGTGGGTTATCAGCCCCAGCATTTT.

About this clonotype: This may stem from a read error, because a much larger clone lies one nucleotide away. CDR3 loop: CAISFAGGAYGYTF. For the CDR3, the DNA is TGTGCCATCAGCTTTGCAGGGGGCGCGTATGGCTACACCTTC. The chain carries TRBV10-3 and TRBJ1-2; 8 positions match TRBD1. Germline assignment: CDR1 ENHRY and CDR2 SYGVKD. The CDR3 is 14 amino acids. V lost 6 bases, J lost 5 bases, and 8 bases stayed unmatched.

V and J are TRBV10-3 and TRBJ1-1; TRBD1 agrees at 8 bases. The CDR3 totals 14 residues. V shed 6 bases and J 4 bases; nucleotides not matched to a gene: 7. Germline CDR1 reads ENHRY; CDR2 reads SYGVKD. DNA of the CDR3: TGTGCCATCAGCCCCTTGACAGGGGTCACTGAAGCTTTCTTT. It yields the protein CAISPLTGVTEAFF.

The chain has TRBV2 and TRBJ1-1; 8 bases match TRBD1. The germline CDR1 and CDR2 sequences are SNHLY and FYNNEI. The CDR3 is made up of 14 amino acids. J was trimmed by 2 bases and V by 6 bases; bases with no gene match: 5. The CDR3 sequence is CASSMTGANTEAFF. The CDR3 DNA follows: TGTGCCAGCAGCATGACAGGGGCCAACACTGAAGCTTTCTTT.

The chain links TRBV15 to TRBJ1-6; D is unresolved. The CDR3 is 14 residues long. V gave up 1 base and J gave up 13 bases, with 14 bases separating them. Germline CDR1 and CDR2: LNHNV and YYDKDF (reference sequence). The DNA for the CDR3 is TGTGCCACCAGCAGAGGGCAGCTCAATCAGCCCCTCCACTTT. This encodes CATSRGQLNQPLHF.

This chain connects TRBV6-1 to TRBJ1-5; D remains ambiguous. V lost 5 bases and J 5 bases, leaving 10 bases between the germline ends. The germline V gene encodes CDR1 MNHNS and CDR2 SASEGT. This CDR3 has 13 amino acids. This chain's CDR3 is CASSYASDQPQHF. Written as DNA, the CDR3 is TGTGCCAGCAGTTACGCAAGTGATCAGCCCCAGCATTTT.

V and J are TRBV7-9 and TRBJ1-6; 12 positions agree with TRBD1. The ends lost 4 bases at V and 9 bases at J; junction bases unmatched: 7. The CDR3 consists of 16 residues. Germline V CDR1 and CDR2: SEHNR, FQNEAQ (reference sequence). CDR3 sequence: CASSSRPGQGASPLHF. For the CDR3, the DNA is TGTGCCAGCAGCTCCCGACCGGGACAGGGGGCTTCACCCCTCCACTTT.

There are a few counts of this clonotype. The rearrangement links TRBV7-9 to TRBJ1-2, with D possibly TRBD1 on 6 matching bases. Germline loops: CDR1 SEHNR, CDR2 FQNEAQ (reference sequence). The CDR3 totals 16 residues. Deletions cut 5 bases from V and 7 bases from J, with 23 bases between. CDR3 residues: CASSLLSGQDLGGYTF. The CDR3 DNA follows: TGTGCCAGCAGCCTTCTTTCGGGACAAGATCTCGGTGGCTACACCTTC.

The chain recombines TRBV4-3 with TRBJ1-6, with D perhaps TRBD1 (6 bases). Germline-derived CDR1 and CDR2 are LGHNA and YSLEER. The V end was cut by 3 bases, the J end by 2 bases, with 11 bases between. The CDR3 length is 16 residues. CDR3 DNA: TGCGCCAGCAGCCAGGCAGGGGAGGCCTATAATTCACCCCTCCACTTT. This encodes CASSQAGEAYNSPLHF.

Ten or more counts support this clonotype. The junction differs from germline at one of its ends, possibly a read error. The chain couples TRBV9 to TRBJ1-5; TRBD1 matches at 8 bases. The CDR3 loop spans 14 amino acids. In germline, CDR1 is SGDLS, CDR2 YYNGEE. CDR3 coding DNA: TGTGCCTGCAGGGGGGGACAGGTCGATCAGCCCCAGCATTTT. It yields the protein CACRGGQVDQPQHF.

This clonotype was seen only once. The CDR3 sequence is CSASDRNRNGYTF. The CDR3 DNA sequence: TGCAGCGCTTCGGACAGGAACCGAAATGGCTACACCTTC. This rearrangement joins TRBV29-1 to TRBJ1-2; 7 nucleotides agree with TRBD1. Trimming at V came to 7 bases and at J to 6 bases, leaving 11 bases not matched to a gene. Germline V gene sequence: CDR1 SQVTM, CDR2 ANQGSEA. This CDR3 contains 13 residues. The full variable domain, with the rest looked up from reference TRBV29-1 and TRBJ1-2, is SAVISQKPSRDICQRGTSLTIQCQVDSQVTMMFWYRQQPGQSLTLIATANQGSEATYESGFVIDKFPISRPNLTFSTLTVSNMSPEDSSIYLCSASDRNRNGYTFGSGTRLTVV.

This clonotype was seen at least ten times. The chain couples TRBV2 to TRBJ1-6; no reliable D call. This CDR3 has 13 amino acids. Germline loops: CDR1 SNHLY, CDR2 FYNNEI. V was pared by 7 bases and J by 10 bases, with 14 bases between. CDR3 DNA sequence: TGTGCCAGCACCAGGCCAGTCGGCTCACCCCTCCACTTT. Its protein product is CASTRPVGSPLHF.